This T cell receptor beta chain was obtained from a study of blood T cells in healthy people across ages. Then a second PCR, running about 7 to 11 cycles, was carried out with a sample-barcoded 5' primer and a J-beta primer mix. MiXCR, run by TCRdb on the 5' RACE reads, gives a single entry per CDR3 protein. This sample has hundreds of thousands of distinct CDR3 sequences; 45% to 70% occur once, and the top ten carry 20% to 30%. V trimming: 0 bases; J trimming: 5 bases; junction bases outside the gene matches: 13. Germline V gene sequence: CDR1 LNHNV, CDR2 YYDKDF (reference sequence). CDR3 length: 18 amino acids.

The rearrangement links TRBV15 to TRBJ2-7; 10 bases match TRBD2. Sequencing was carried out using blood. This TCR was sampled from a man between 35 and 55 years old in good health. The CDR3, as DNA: TGTGCCACCAGCAGAGATCGTTTGAGCGGGAGGGCCTACAACGAGCAGTACTTC. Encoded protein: CATSRDRLSGRAYNEQYF.